A single TCR beta chain is shown here with its context. Its specific antigen is unknown. Base qualities are not at hand, and no much larger clone is one base apart. Library creation used the immunoSEQ multiplex PCR assay. A mixture of 60 forward primers for TCR Vbeta segments and 13 reverse primers for TCR Jbeta segments was used in the multiplex PCR. A multiplex PCR assay on genomic DNA amplified the CDR3 region of rearranged TCR beta genes. The Illumina HiSeq System was used to sequence the amplified TCR beta libraries as 87-base-pair reads. As for how the authors treated the data: A later analysis counted some 74 million unique TCR beta chains across the 650 to 700 repertoires, and roughly 9.9 million of these chains were shared by at least two donors. A nearest-neighbor algorithm error-corrected the raw reads and collapsed the reads into unique sequences, merging closely related sequences to remove PCR and sequencing errors. Alignment of CDR3 sequences to IMGT reference sequences was used to assign V, D and J gene segments. For a sequence to be retained, a match of at least six nucleotides was required to both a V gene segment and a J gene segment. A rearrangement counted as productive if the CDR3 had no stop codons and remained in frame with V and J, and every other rearrangement counted as non-productive. CDR3 was defined according to IMGT convention as the region running from the second conserved V-encoded cysteine to the conserved J-encoded phenylalanine. The earlier analysis of a few hundred of the donors excluded sequences that lacked an unambiguous match to a single V gene segment. An earlier analysis of several hundred of the donors classified V segments as functional when productive rearrangements were above 56.7% and as segregating when the standard deviation between donors was above 5%. To diagnose cytomegalovirus status from the catalog of TCR beta chain sequences, a statistical classification framework was built. In a later analysis, TCR nucleotide sequences were compared against IMGT/GENE-DB human TR gene sequences so that V and J genes could be assigned. Using the TCRdist pipeline, a later analysis assigned CDR3 sequences along with most-parsimonious VDJ recombination scenarios. In a later analysis, each TCR beta chain was defined by its CDR3 amino acid sequence together with its V-gene family, and reads lacking a unique V-gene family were excluded. In a later analysis, approximately 640 highly shared, low-generation-probability nucleotide sequences were removed to address suspected cross-contamination and a sequencing artifact. A later analysis calculated a clonal expansion index for each public chain from normalized within-repertoire ranks of inferred template counts. A later analysis computed generation probabilities with a VDJ recombination model fitted to out-of-frame rearrangements, and checked the results against IGoR. In a later analysis, TCR-TCR, TCR-HLA and TCR-CMV co-occurrence was scored with hypergeometric tests, and a repertoire-size bias correction was applied to TCR pairs. False discovery rates were estimated in a later analysis by permuting HLA or CMV assignments 20 times. In a later analysis, co-occurring TCRs were grouped using DBSCAN, and TCRdist sequence similarity was added for clustering within HLA-allele-positive subsets. Co-occurrence clustering excluded repertoires with fewer than 30,000 or more than 120,000 public chains, plus five with anomalous nucleotide sharing. This is the immuneACCESS table as TCRdb keeps it, with only in-frame sequences that have V and J called. A part of the clones is gone; compared with another copy, unresolved V genes explain less than half, and the rest is unexplained. The DNA was the basis for D and trimming; V, J and clone size are from that table. This sample comprises some 160,000 clones, 80% to 90% of them detected only once. The ten largest clones take up approximately 2.5% of the sample.

These data are taken from a study of cytomegalovirus exposure and HLA in healthy donors (dated by TCRdb to 2016 to 2017). For context, the study as a whole: According to an earlier analysis of 450 to 650 of the donors, about 180 million T cells yielded 117 million unique TCR beta sequences and 276 Gb of sequence data. To study patterns of TCR occurrence, a later analysis re-analyzed previously published TCR beta repertoires from 666 donors and added high-resolution HLA genotyping. An early release covering 550 to 700 HLA-typed donors comprised about 320 gigabases of sequencing data and roughly 85 million unique TCR sequences. A separate validation cohort of 100 to 150 different subjects was used in addition to the 666-subject first cohort. A later genetic analysis took genome-wide SNP genotypes for about 65% of the roughly 670 donors and used that subset as a discovery cohort. The aim of the study was to test whether cataloging public T cell receptors could identify signatures of past pathogen exposure. Every repertoire in the discovery cohort had been generated on one and the same sequencing platform. The study profiled the T cell repertoires of about 720 subjects by immunosequencing and related them to cytomegalovirus serostatus. The number of donors typed differed by locus, with about 629-640 for A, B, C, DRB1 and DQB1, around 560 for DQA1, 600 to 610 for DPA1, and 400 to 490 for DPB1. In the later analysis, no new phenotypic data were used to find candidate immune exposures; instead, reliance was placed on TCR beta sequences and their occurrence across donors. An earlier analysis of several hundred of the donors applied high-throughput TCR beta sequencing to assess whether each TCR beta V gene segment acted as functional or pseudogenic. Alongside the repertoire data, information on donor age, sex, ethnicity and CMV serostatus was compiled. The study combined high-throughput TCR immunosequencing, statistical association of individual TCRs with disease status, and machine learning to predict cytomegalovirus infection status. On average, about 200,000 unique TCR beta nucleotide sequences were sequenced per donor among 398 genotyped donors of the cohort, with 15% to 20% of those sequences being non-productive. The genetic ancestry cluster associated with self-reported Caucasian donors included roughly four fifths of the 350 to 500 genotyped donors. Class I and class II HLA loci were covered by the typing at four-digit resolution. Four or five DR-DQ haplotypes were handled as single units for association and clustering because linkage in the cohort was strong.

Inclusive of the bounding cysteine and valine, the CDR3 is 13 residues long. The only DNA kept is the CDR3, 39 bases in frame from the first base. CDR1 and CDR2 are read off the germline V gene (reference sequence) as SEHNR and FQNEAQ. V is reduced by 5 bases and J by 0 bases, leaving a spacing of 8 bases between them. Overall results and qualifications from the work: A total of 150 to 200 TCR beta chains were listed by the study as associated with cytomegalovirus. In vitro tests confirmed that a few of the cytomegalovirus-associated TCR beta chains recognize cytomegalovirus antigens. The authors suggested that the approach could potentially be extended to other disease states and immunological phenotypes. In a later analysis, HLA-associated TCR beta chains were found to be more clonally expanded and to have lower generation probabilities than equally common non-associated chains. The cohort was sequenced for TCR beta chains only, and without alpha or paired-chain data the features that could be detected were limited. The classifier was reported to diagnose cytomegalovirus status with high specificity and sensitivity in both the original and validation cohorts. Because the 87-base-pair reads could not distinguish some IMGT-functional V segments, including TRBV6-2 and TRBV6-3, those segments were excluded. Because some donors lacked HLA typing at each locus, the association tests relied only on the typed subset. Specific HLA alleles were associated with 15,000 to 20,000 TCR beta sequences at a false discovery rate of 0.05 in a later analysis. Most CMV-associated TCR beta chains appeared to be HLA-restricted in a later analysis, and the HLA associations seemed to be driven largely by CMV exposure. A cluster of highly shared sequence variants was judged likely to be a technical artifact of the sequencing pipeline. In a later analysis, several top co-occurrence clusters were reported to appear linked to parvovirus B19, influenza, CMV and Epstein-Barr virus. A later analysis found that TCR association rates varied across HLA loci, with DRB1 alleles showing the most associated TCRs and HLA-C alleles the fewest. According to a later genetic analysis, donors in an Asian-associated ancestry cluster had fewer N-insertions in productive TCRs than the approximately 710-donor mean. In a later genetic analysis, a missense DCLRE1C variant was associated with V-gene and J-gene trimming of TCR beta chains, and the association was replicated in an independent cohort. A further reported finding was that TCR beta sequences accurately predicted the HLA-A and HLA-B alleles for most subjects in the first cohort. Roughly uniform sequencing depth across donors was assumed in presence/absence analyses, although this assumption may not hold. In an earlier analysis of roughly 500 of the donors, most TCR beta V segments appeared in productive rearrangements about 87% or about 30% of the time, broadly matching IMGT annotations. The earlier analysis of nearly 600 of the donors excluded around 17 rarely observed V segments, including chromosome 9 orphons, because counts were too low. Most TCR sequences were seen in very few donors, while some public TCRs were found in many individuals. For the cohort, immune exposure information was limited to CMV serostatus. Assigning TCR associations to individual alleles was difficult when HLA alleles, especially DR and DQ, strongly co-occurred. Correlated functional status among segregating V segments might be attributable to linkage disequilibrium, but an unknown experimental factor could not be ruled out.

The cohort consisted of approximately 670 healthy bone marrow donors. At the time of sampling, all cohort members were nominally healthy, though unrecorded immune exposures were likely present. The donor was CMV seropositive and was included in the group of about 290 seropositive cohort members. A peripheral blood sample was collected from each donor, and TCR beta sequencing was performed on peripheral blood mononuclear cells. Genomic DNA extraction from the blood cell samples was performed with the Qiagen DNeasy Blood Extraction Kit. The chain is made from TRBV7-9 and TRBJ2-7; a tentative D call is TRBD1 (5 bases match). Sequences were obtained from PBMCs. The sequence came from a man between 25 and 39 years old in good health and CMV-seropositive. The DNA sequence is given as TGTGCCAGCAGCAAGACAGCCTCCTACGAGCAGTACGTC. Its product reads: CASSKTASYEQYV.